This T cell receptor beta chain was retrieved from a study of blood T cell repertoires in COVID-19. For the study at large: Researchers got acute and convalescent COVID-19 samples from the United States, Italy and Spain. T cells, B-cell-depleted T cells, or PBMCs supplied cDNA or gDNA.

Original analysis: Estimated nucleated cell counts came from reference gene primer amplification. Clones were sequenced by immunoSEQ multiplex PCR, and TCRdb holds only the in-frame ones, with some missing. V, J and clone size are taken as reported in that table, and D and trimming were inferred from the DNA itself. This table has 250,000 to 300,000 clones, 80% to 90% appearing once. This receptor was identified in a man between 25 and 39 years old with active or convalescent COVID-19. The source material was peripheral blood.

Here the CDR3 reads CASSLGSASGVSNEQFF. DNA of the CDR3: TGTGCCAGCAGCTTAGGGTCGGCTAGCGGGGTATCCAATGAGCAGTTCTTC. The V call is TRBV11-2, the J call TRBJ2-1; 9 positions agree with TRBD2. This CDR3 region has 17 residues. V gave up 1 base and J gave up 6 bases; unmatched junction bases: 10. The germline CDR1 and CDR2 sequences are SGHAT and FQNNGV.